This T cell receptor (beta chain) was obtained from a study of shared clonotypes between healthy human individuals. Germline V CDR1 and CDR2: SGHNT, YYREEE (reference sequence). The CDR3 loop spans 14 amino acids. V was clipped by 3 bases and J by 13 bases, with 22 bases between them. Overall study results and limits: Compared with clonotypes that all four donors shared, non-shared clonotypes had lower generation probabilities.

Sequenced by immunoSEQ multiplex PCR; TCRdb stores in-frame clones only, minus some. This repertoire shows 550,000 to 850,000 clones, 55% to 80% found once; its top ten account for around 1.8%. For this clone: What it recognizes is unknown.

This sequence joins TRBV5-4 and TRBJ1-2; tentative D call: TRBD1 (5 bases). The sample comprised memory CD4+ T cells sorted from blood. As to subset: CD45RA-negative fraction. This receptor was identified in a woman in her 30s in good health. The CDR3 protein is CASSSRSGTGSSTF. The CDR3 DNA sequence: TGTGCCAGCAGCTCCCGGTCGGGGACCGGGAGTTCCACCTTC.